The entry below describes one T cell receptor beta chain. Its antigen remains unknown. The data were produced by immunoSEQ multiplex PCR, yet TCRdb's version contains in-frame clones alone and is incomplete. The repertoire consists of about 74,000 clones, with around 94% occurring once and the leading ten covering roughly 1.6%. V lost 1 base and J lost 5, with 12 bases in between. CDR3 length: 15 residues. The V gene's germline CDR1 is PRHDT and CDR2 FYEKMQ (reference sequence). This specimen comes from a study of cytomegalovirus exposure and HLA in healthy donors. Whole-study results and caveats: There were about 160 TCR beta chains listed as cytomegalovirus-associated. TCR sequences were mostly rare, though some public TCRs occurred in many donors.

This sequence originates from a man aged 18 to 35 in good health and CMV-seropositive. Specimen: PBMCs. This chain uses TRBV13 with TRBJ2-1, with D possibly TRBD1 on 6 matching bases. CDR3 DNA: TGTGCCAGCAGCTTAGCAGGGGTCTTCAACAATGAGCAGTTCTTC. Protein product: CASSLAGVFNNEQFF.